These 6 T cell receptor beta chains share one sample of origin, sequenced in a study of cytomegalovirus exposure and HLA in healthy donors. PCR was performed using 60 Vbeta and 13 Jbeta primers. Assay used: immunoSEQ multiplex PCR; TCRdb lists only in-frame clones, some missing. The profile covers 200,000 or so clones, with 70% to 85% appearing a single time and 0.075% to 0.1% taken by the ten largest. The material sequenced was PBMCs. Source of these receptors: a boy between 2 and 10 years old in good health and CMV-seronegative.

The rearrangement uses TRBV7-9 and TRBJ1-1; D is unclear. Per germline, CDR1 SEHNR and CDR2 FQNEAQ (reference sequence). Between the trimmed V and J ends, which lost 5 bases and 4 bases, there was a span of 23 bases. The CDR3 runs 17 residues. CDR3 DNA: TGTGCCAGCAGCCTACCACCCATAGGGAGACCTGGCACTGAAGCTTTCTTT. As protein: CASSLPPIGRPGTEAFF. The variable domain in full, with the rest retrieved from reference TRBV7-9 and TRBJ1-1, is DTGVSQNPRHKITKRGQNVTFRCDPISEHNRLYWYRQTLGQGPEFLTYFQNEAQLEKSRLLSDRFSAERPKGSFSTLEIQRTEQGDSAMYLCASSLPPIGRPGTEAFFGQGTRLTVV.

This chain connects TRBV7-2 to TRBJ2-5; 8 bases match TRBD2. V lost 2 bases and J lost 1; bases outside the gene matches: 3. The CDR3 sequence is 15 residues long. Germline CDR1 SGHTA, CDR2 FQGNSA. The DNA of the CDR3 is TGTGCCAGCAGCTTAAGGCGGGGGGTCCAAGAGACCCAGTACTTC. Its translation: CASSLRRGVQETQYF.

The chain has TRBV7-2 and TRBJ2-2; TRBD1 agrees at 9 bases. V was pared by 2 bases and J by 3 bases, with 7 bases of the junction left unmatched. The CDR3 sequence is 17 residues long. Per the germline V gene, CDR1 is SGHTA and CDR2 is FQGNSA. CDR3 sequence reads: CASSLFYRGQDTGELFF. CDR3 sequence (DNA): TGTGCCAGCAGCTTATTTTACAGGGGGCAGGACACCGGGGAGCTGTTTTTT.

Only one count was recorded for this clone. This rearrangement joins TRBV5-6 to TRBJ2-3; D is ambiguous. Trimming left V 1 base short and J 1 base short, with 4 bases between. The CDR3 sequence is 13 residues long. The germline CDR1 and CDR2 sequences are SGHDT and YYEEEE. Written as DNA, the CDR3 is TGTGCCAGCAGCTTGCAGGGCACAGATACGCAGTATTTT. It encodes CASSLQGTDTQYF. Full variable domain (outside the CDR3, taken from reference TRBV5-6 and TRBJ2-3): DAGVTQSPTHLIKTRGQQVTLRCSPKSGHDTVSWYQQALGQGPQFIFQYYEEEERQRGNFPDRFSGHQFPNYSSELNVNALLLGDSALYLCASSLQGTDTQYFGPGTRLTVL.

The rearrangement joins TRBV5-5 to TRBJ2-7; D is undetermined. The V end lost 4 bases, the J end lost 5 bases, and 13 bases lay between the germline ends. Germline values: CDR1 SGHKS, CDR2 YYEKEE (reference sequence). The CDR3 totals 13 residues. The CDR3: CASSPYIIHEQYF. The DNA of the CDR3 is TGTGCCAGCAGCCCCTATATCATCCACGAGCAGTACTTC.

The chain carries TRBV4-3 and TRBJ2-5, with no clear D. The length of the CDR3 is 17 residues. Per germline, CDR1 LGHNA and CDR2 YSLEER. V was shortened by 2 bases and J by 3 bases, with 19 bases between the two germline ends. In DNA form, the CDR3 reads TGCGCCAGCAGCCAAAAAGCCGTCCGGGTAAGCAAAGAGACCCAGTACTTC. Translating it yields CASSQKAVRVSKETQYF.